This T cell receptor beta chain was identified in a study of T cells in Graves' hyperthyroidism and ophthalmopathy. Study-wide results and limits: Researchers found most expanded thyroid clonotypes above 0.001 in blood as well. Separation of ophthalmopathy from stable hyperthyroidism was achieved by a 13 V-J model.

CDR3 length equals 17 residues. Germline CDR1 is MNHNY and CDR2 is SVGAGI (reference sequence). J lost 8 bases, V lost 2 bases, and 10 bases had no gene match. TCR beta CDR3 regions were amplified from RNA. HTBI primers were the set used in a first-round RT-PCR of the TCR CDR3. TCRdb passed the multiplex PCR reads through MiXCR, listing each CDR3 protein once. The repertoire holds 130,000 to 150,000 distinct CDR3 sequences, with approximately 20% as singletons. The patients, who ranged from 18 to 65 in age, presented with newly diagnosed hyperthyroidism lasting under 2 months. This clonotype was observed many times. Its antigen is currently unknown.

The material sequenced was blood. V usage is TRBV6-6 and J usage is TRBJ2-1, with TRBD2 identical over 12 bases. This receptor was identified in a woman between 50 and 59 years old with Graves' hyperthyroidism that later progressed to Graves' ophthalmopathy. The CDR3: CASSYRLLAGGLDEQFF. The CDR3 DNA reads TGTGCCAGCAGTTACAGATTACTAGCGGGAGGTCTGGATGAGCAGTTCTTC.